This T cell receptor (beta chain) is drawn from a study of shared clonotypes between healthy human individuals. Per germline, CDR1 WSHSY and CDR2 SAAADI. The trim removed 2 bases at V and 2 bases at J, leaving 5 bases unmatched. The CDR3 contains 15 residues. The authors split each subset's genomic DNA evenly across several immunoSEQ plates. Here immunoSEQ multiplex PCR was the method, and the copy in TCRdb shows in-frame clones only, minus some. The sample yields about 1.5 million clones, roughly 98% seen once. The V and J genes are TRBV10-2 and TRBJ2-5; 7 bases align to TRBD2. The TCR sequence derives from a man aged 25 to 40 in good health. Sequences were obtained from naive CD4+ T cells sorted from blood. Documented subset: CD45RA+ positively selected. CDR3 loop: CASSEGGRGQETQYF. The CDR3 DNA reads as TGCGCCAGCAGTGAGGGAGGGCGGGGGCAAGAGACCCAGTACTTC.